What follows are 10 T cell receptor beta chains derived from one specimen sequenced in a study of T-cell memory formation after mild COVID-19. TCRdb used MiXCR to reprocess the 5' RACE reads, holding one entry per CDR3 protein. Here the sample spans 44,000 or so distinct CDR3 sequences, roughly 9.8% being singletons. Sequencing input: PBMCs or a T cell subset sorted from them (not recorded which). Receptors originate from an adult woman who had mild COVID-19 (a few samples of this study predate the infection). Cell type and time point are not known.

This clonotype was detected only a few times. The chain uses TRBV2 and TRBJ2-5; 7 bases line up with TRBD1. Germline loops: CDR1 SNHLY, CDR2 FYNNEI. With 5 bases clipped from V and 1 base from J, the junction kept 1 base outside the gene matches. The CDR3 spans 13 residues. The CDR3 DNA reads as TGTGCCAGCAGTAGACAGGGCCAAGAGACCCAGTACTTC. Its translation is CASSRQGQETQYF.

This clonotype was seen a handful of times. V gene TRBV10-3 combines with J gene TRBJ1-5; D unclear. V lost 4 bases to trimming and J lost 5 bases, with 9 bases between them. Per germline, CDR1 ENHRY and CDR2 SYGVKD. This CDR3 contains 13 residues. The CDR3 DNA follows: TGTGCCATCAGTGTGGACGGAGATCAGCCCCAGCATTTT. This gives the protein CAISVDGDQPQHF.

The chain combines TRBV7-9 with TRBJ2-1; a possible D gene is TRBD2 (6 bases). Looked up from germline, CDR1 is SEHNR and CDR2 is FQNEAQ (reference sequence). This CDR3 is built from 16 residues. V was cut by 6 bases and J by 0 bases, with 15 bases left in between. As DNA, the CDR3 is TGTGCCAGCAGGAGTCGGGAGCCCACCTCCTACAATGAGCAGTTCTTC. This translates into CASRSREPTSYNEQFF.

The table lists this clonotype with a few counts. This chain connects TRBV20-1 to TRBJ2-1; D remains unclear. The CDR3 has 14 amino acids. The V and J ends lost 7 bases and 0 bases respectively, with 13 bases between them. Germline-derived CDR1 and CDR2 are DFQATT and SNEGSKA (reference sequence). CDR3 loop: CSERGESSYNEQFF. CDR3 DNA sequence: TGCAGTGAAAGAGGCGAGAGCTCCTACAATGAGCAGTTCTTC.

This clonotype was found a few times. The V call is TRBV14, the J call TRBJ1-1, with D possibly TRBD1 on 6 matching bases. Between the trimmed V and J ends, which lost 3 bases and 1 base, there was a span of 9 bases. The length of the CDR3 is 14 residues. In germline, CDR1 is SGHDN, CDR2 FVKESK. The CDR3 is CASSQDSTNTEAFF. CDR3 DNA: TGTGCCAGCAGCCAGGACAGCACGAACACTGAAGCTTTCTTT.

The table lists this clonotype with a few counts. This sequence joins TRBV4-1 and TRBJ2-1; D uncertain. The CDR3 runs 14 residues. With 2 bases removed from V and 12 bases from J, the gap between germline ends came to 17 bases. Germline V gene sequence: CDR1 MGHRA, CDR2 YSYEKL. The CDR3 loop is CASSQFRETGGQFF. As DNA, the CDR3 is TGCGCCAGCAGCCAATTTAGGGAAACGGGTGGGCAGTTCTTC.

V and J are TRBV5-1 and TRBJ2-1; 12 bases are shared with TRBD2. CDR1 is SGHRS and CDR2 is YFSETQ in the germline V gene. This CDR3 is 16 amino acids long. With V trimmed by 0 bases and J by 6 bases, 4 bases remained unmatched. CDR3 nucleotide sequence: TGCGCCAGCAGCTTGGAACTAGCGGGAGGCGTCAATGAGCAGTTCTTC. This codes for CASSLELAGGVNEQFF.

This clonotype was seen more than once but under ten times. The rearrangement joins TRBV4-1 to TRBJ1-2, with D tentatively TRBD1 (6 bases). Trimming stripped 4 bases from V and 5 bases from J, with 20 bases between. Germline V gene lookup returns CDR1 MGHRA and CDR2 YSYEKL. This CDR3 spans 16 amino acids. In nucleotides, the CDR3 is TGCGCCAGCAGCCCAGAGAGGGGGAACCAAGCGTATGGCTACACCTTC. Amino acid sequence: CASSPERGNQAYGYTF.

The sample holds a few counts of this clonotype. The chain recombines TRBV7-3 with TRBJ2-3; 14 bases align to TRBD2. CDR3 length equals 18 residues. In germline, CDR1 is SGHTA, CDR2 FQGTGA. Trimming took 2 bases from V and 4 from J; bases not matched to a gene: 8. CDR3 region: CASSLGGAGLAGADTQYF. The DNA of the CDR3 is TGTGCCAGCAGCTTAGGGGGCGCGGGACTAGCGGGAGCAGATACGCAGTATTTT.

The table lists this clonotype with a few counts. This chain joins TRBV30 and TRBJ2-3; 8 bases match TRBD1. The CDR3 has 15 residues. V lost 2 bases, J lost 4 bases, and 8 bases stayed unmatched. From germline, CDR1 is GTSNPN and CDR2 SVGIG (reference sequence). The CDR3 DNA reads TGTGCCTGGAGTTTTTGGACAGGGACTCCAGATACGCAGTATTTT. It encodes CAWSFWTGTPDTQYF.